This T cell receptor (beta chain) was sequenced for a study of shared clonotypes between healthy human individuals. With 6 bases removed from V and 6 bases from J, the gap between germline ends came to 12 bases. Germline CDR1 and CDR2: MGHDK and SYGVNS. The CDR3 is made up of 13 amino acids. Produced via immunoSEQ multiplex PCR; TCRdb's table is partial and in-frame only. The table lists roughly 2 million clones, 95% of them singletons. The donors, all of them Caucasian adults, lived in Nashville, Tennessee. The origin of this receptor is a man aged 18 to 29 in good health. The V and J genes are TRBV25-1 and TRBJ2-1; the D call may be TRBD1 or TRBD2 (5 bases each). Sample: naive CD4+ T cells sorted from blood. Subset indicated: CD45RA+ positively selected. In DNA, the CDR3 is TGTGCCAGCAGGGAGGAAGGGACCAATGAGCAGTTCTTC. Protein sequence: CASREEGTNEQFF.